This TCR beta chain was sequenced for a study of long-term antiretroviral therapy in people with HIV. Study-wide findings and caveats: Clones that expanded before ART (that is, prior to treatment) dominated the repertoire at all time points. The study collected no data on ART adherence, viral resistance or therapy changes.

The CDR3 has 14 residues. Per germline, CDR1 SQVTM and CDR2 ANQGSEA. J gave up 3 bases and V 2 bases, and 5 bases lay outside the gene matches. Sequencing used immunoSEQ v3.0 at survey level. Sequencing used immunoSEQ multiplex PCR; TCRdb keeps in-frame clones, though not all of them. Of some 33,000 clones detected, 95% to 98% appear once; the ten largest clones hold under 2.5%. In the case of this clone: Its cognate antigen is unknown.

This clonotype was obtained from a man aged 25 to 40 with HIV. This specimen was unsorted PBMCs, taken 7.6 years after starting antiretroviral therapy. This rearrangement joins TRBV29-1 to TRBJ2-3, with 7 bases aligning to TRBD2. CDR3: CSVESPGGTDTQYF. The CDR3, as DNA: TGCAGCGTTGAAAGTCCCGGGGGGACAGATACGCAGTATTTT.